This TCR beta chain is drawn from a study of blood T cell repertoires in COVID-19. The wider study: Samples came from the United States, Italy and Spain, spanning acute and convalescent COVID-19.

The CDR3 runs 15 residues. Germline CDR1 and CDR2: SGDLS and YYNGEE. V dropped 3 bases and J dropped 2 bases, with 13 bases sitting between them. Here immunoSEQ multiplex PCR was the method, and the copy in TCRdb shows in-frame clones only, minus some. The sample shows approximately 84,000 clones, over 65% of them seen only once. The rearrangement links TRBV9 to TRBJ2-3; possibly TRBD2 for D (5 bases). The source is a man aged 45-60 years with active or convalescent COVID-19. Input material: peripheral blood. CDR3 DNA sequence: TGTGCCAGCAGCGCAGCAGGCGGGTACACAGATACGCAGTATTTT. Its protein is CASSAAGGYTDTQYF.